This TCR beta chain was retrieved from a study of T-cell reconstitution after alpha-beta-depleted transplantation in children. Germline CDR1 and CDR2: SEHNR and FQNEAQ (reference sequence). Between the trimmed V and J ends, which lost 1 base and 7 bases, there was a span of 7 bases. There are 12 residues in the CDR3. This clonotype was found a few times. The library targeted TCRbeta and was prepared with unique molecular identifiers. TCRdb reanalysed the PCR reads using MiXCR and keeps one entry per CDR3 protein. The table records roughly 350,000 distinct CDR3 sequences, 10% of them present only once.

Source: PBMCs from the stem cell graft donor, taken from the stem cell graft. V is TRBV7-9 and J is TRBJ1-1; D remains ambiguous. This clonotype originated in a human donor who donated a stem cell graft to a child with acute lymphoblastic leukemia. The chain's CDR3 is CASSLVSREAFF. The CDR3 nucleotides read TGTGCCAGCAGCTTAGTTTCCCGTGAAGCTTTCTTT.